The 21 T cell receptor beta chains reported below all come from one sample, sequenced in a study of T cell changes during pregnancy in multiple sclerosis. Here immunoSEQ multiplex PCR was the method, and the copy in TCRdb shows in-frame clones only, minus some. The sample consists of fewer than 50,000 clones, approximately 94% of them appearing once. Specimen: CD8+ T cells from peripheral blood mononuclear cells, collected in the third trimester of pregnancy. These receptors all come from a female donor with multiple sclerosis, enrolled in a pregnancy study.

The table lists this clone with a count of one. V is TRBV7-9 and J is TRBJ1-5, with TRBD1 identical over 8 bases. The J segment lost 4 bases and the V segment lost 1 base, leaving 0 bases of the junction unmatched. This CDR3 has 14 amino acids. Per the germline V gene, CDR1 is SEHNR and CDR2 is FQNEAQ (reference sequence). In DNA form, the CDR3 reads TGTGCCAGCAGCTTAGGACAGGGGAATCAGCCCCAGCATTTT. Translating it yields CASSLGQGNQPQHF.

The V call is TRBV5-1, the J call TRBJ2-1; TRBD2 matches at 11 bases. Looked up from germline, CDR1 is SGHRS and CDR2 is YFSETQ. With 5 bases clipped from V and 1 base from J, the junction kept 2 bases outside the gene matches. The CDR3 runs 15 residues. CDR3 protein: CASSPSGGSYNEQFF. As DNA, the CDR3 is TGCGCCAGCAGTCCTAGCGGGGGGTCCTACAATGAGCAGTTCTTC. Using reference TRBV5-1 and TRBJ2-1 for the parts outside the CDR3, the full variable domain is KAGVTQTPRYLIKTRGQQVTLSCSPISGHRSVSWYQQTPGQGLQFLFEYFSETQRNKGNFPGRFSGRQFSNSRSEMNVSTLELGDSALYLCASSPSGGSYNEQFFGPGTRLTVL.

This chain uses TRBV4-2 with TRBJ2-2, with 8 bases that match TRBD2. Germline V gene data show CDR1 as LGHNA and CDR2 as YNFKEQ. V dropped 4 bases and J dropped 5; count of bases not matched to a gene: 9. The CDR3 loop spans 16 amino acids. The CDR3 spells CASSPRFQRETGELFF. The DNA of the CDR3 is TGTGCCAGCAGCCCAAGATTTCAGCGGGAGACCGGGGAGCTGTTTTTT.

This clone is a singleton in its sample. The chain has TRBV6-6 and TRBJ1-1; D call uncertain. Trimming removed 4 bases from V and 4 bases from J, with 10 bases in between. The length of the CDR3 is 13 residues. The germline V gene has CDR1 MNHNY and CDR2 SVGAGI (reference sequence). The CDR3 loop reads CASSSQVATEAFF. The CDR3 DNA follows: TGTGCCAGCAGTTCCCAGGTCGCCACTGAAGCTTTCTTT.

CDR3 nucleotides: TGTGCCAGCAGTTCAGGACAGCTGACCTACGAGCAGTACTTC. Translated: CASSSGQLTYEQYF. The chain couples TRBV27 to TRBJ2-7, with D possibly matching TRBD1 (6 bases). With 4 bases removed from V and 2 bases from J, the gap between germline ends came to 12 bases. The CDR3 length is 14 residues. Germline CDR1 MNHEY, CDR2 SMNVEV (reference sequence).

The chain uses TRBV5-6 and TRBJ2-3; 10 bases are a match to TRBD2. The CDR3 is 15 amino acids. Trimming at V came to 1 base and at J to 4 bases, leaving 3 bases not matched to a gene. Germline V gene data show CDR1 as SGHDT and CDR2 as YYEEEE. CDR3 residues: CASSLWLAGADTQYF. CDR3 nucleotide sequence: TGTGCCAGCAGCTTGTGGCTAGCGGGAGCAGATACGCAGTATTTT.

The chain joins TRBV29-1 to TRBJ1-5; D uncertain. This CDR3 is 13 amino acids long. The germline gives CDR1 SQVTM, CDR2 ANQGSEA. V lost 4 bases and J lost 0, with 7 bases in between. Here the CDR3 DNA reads TGCAGCGTTGCAGACTATAGCAATCAGCCCCAGCATTTT. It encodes CSVADYSNQPQHF.

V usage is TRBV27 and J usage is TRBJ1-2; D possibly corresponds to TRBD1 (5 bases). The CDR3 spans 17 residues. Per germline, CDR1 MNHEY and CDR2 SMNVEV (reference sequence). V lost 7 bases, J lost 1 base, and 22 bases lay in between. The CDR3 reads CASTSREGNLNNYGYTF. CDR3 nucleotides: TGTGCCAGCACCTCCCGGGAGGGGAACCTTAATAACTATGGCTACACCTTC.

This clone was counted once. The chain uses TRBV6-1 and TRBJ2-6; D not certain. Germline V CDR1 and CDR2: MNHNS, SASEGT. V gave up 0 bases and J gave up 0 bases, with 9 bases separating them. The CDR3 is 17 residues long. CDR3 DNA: TGTGCCAGCAGTGAAGCCCTCCAGTTCTCTGGGGCCAACGTCCTGACTTTC. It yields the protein CASSEALQFSGANVLTF.

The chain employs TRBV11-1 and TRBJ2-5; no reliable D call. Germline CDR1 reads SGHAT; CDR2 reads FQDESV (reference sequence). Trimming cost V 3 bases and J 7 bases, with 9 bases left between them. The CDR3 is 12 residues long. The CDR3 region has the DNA TGTGCCAGCAGCTTGGGCGCTGGGACCCAGTACTTC. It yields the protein CASSLGAGTQYF.

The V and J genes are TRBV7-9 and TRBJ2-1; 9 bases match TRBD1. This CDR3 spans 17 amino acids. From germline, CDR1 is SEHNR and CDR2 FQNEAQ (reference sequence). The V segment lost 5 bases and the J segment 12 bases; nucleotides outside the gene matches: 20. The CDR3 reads CASSPVLGGQGPAGQFF. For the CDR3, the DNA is TGTGCCAGCAGCCCAGTATTAGGGGGACAGGGTCCAGCGGGGCAGTTCTTC.

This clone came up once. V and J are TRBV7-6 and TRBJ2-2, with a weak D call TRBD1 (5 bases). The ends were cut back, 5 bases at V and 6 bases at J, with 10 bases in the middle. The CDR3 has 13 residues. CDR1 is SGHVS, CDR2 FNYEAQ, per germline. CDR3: CASSPGLPGELFF. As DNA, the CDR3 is TGTGCCAGCAGCCCAGGGTTACCCGGGGAGCTGTTTTTT.

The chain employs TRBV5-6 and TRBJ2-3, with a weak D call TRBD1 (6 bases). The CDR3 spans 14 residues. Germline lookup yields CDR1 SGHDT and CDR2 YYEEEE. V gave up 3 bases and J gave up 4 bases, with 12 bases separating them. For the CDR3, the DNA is TGTGCCAGCAGCTGGGGGCGCGTGTCAGATACGCAGTATTTT. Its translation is CASSWGRVSDTQYF.

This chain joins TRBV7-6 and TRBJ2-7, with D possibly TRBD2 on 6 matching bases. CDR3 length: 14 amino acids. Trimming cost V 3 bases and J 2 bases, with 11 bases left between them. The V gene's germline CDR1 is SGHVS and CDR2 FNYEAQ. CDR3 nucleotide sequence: TGTGCCAGCAGCTTGGGCGGGGTGGCCTACGAGCAGTACTTC. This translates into CASSLGGVAYEQYF. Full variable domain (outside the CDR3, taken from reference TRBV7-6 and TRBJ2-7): GAGVSQSPRYKVTKRGQDVALRCDPISGHVSLYWYRQALGQGPEFLTYFNYEAQQDKSGLPNDRFSAERPEGSISTLTIQRTEQRDSAMYRCASSLGGVAYEQYFGPGTRLTVT.

The CDR3 is CASSPDRVFSYEQYF. The DNA of the CDR3 is TGTGCCAGCAGCCCAGACAGGGTTTTCTCCTACGAGCAGTACTTC. The chain carries TRBV6-1 and TRBJ2-7; 7 bases agree with TRBD1. CDR1 is MNHNS and CDR2 is SASEGT in the germline V gene. J was trimmed by 0 bases and V by 6 bases; bases with no gene match: 8. CDR3 length: 15 residues.

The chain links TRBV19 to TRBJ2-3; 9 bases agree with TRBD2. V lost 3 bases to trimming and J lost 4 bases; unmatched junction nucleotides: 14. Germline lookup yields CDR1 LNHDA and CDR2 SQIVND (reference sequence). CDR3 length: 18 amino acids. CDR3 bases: TGTGCCAGTAGTATGGGGACACCACATAGCGGGGGCGCAGATACGCAGTATTTT. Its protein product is CASSMGTPHSGGADTQYF.

The CDR3 coding sequence is TGTGCCAGCAGTCCACGAAAGGGACTAGGTTTTGAGACCCAGTACTTC. Its protein product is CASSPRKGLGFETQYF. This rearrangement joins TRBV28 to TRBJ2-5, with TRBD2 matching over 8 bases. V was pared by 5 bases and J by 5 bases, with 13 bases of the junction left unmatched. CDR1 is MDHEN and CDR2 is SYDVKM in the germline V gene. The CDR3 runs 16 residues. The entire variable domain, with the rest obtained from reference TRBV28 and TRBJ2-5, is as follows: DVKVTQSSRYLVKRTGEKVFLECVQDMDHENMFWYRQDPGLGLRLIYFSYDVKMKEKGDIPEGYSVSREKKERFSLILESASTNQTSMYLCASSPRKGLGFETQYFGPGTRLLVL.

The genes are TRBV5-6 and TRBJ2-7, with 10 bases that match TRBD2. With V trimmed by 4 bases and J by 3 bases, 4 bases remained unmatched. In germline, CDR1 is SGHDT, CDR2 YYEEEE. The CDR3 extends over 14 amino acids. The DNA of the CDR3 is TGTGCCAGCAGCACTGGACTAGCGGACTACGAGCAGTACTTC. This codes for CASSTGLADYEQYF.

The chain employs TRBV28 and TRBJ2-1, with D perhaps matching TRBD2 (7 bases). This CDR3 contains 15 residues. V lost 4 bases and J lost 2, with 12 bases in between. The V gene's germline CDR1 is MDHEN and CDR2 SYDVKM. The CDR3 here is CASSWRGPTYNEQFF. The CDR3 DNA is TGTGCCAGCAGTTGGCGGGGGCCTACCTACAATGAGCAGTTCTTC.

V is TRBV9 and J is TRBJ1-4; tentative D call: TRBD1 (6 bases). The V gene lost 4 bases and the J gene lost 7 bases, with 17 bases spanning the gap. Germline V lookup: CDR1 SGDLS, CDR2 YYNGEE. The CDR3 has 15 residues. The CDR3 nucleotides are TGTGCCAGCAGCAAAGGGGGGGTGCTGGGTGAAAAACTGTTTTTT. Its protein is CASSKGGVLGEKLFF.

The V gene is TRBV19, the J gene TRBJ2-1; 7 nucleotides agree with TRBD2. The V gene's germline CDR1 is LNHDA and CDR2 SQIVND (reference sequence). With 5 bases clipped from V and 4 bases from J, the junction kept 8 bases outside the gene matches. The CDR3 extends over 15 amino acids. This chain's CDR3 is CASSQSGAPYNEQFF. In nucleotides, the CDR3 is TGTGCCAGTAGTCAGAGCGGGGCGCCATACAATGAGCAGTTCTTC.